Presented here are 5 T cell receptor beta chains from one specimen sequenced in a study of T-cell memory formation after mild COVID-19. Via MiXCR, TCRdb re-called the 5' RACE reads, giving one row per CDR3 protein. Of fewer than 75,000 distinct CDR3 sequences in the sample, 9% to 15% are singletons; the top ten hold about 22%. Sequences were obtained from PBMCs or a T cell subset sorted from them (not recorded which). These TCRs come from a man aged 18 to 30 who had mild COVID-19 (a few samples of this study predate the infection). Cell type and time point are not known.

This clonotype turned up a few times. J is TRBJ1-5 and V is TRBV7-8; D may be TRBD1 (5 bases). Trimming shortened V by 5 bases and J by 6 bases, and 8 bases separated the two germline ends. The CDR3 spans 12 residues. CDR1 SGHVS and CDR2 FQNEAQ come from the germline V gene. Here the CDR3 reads CASSAQGQPQHF. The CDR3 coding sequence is TGTGCCAGCAGCGCGCAGGGTCAGCCCCAGCATTTT.

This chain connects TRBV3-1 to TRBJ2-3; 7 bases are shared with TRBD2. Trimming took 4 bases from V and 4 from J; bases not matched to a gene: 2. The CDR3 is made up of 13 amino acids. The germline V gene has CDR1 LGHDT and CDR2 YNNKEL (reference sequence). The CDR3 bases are TGTGCCAGCAGCCGAAGCGGGGCAGATACGCAGTATTTT. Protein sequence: CASSRSGADTQYF.

The CDR3 DNA reads TGTGCCAGCGGACGGAGGGGGGCCGGTGTGACAGATACGCAGTATTTT. This translates into CASGRRGAGVTDTQYF. This chain joins TRBV5-4 and TRBJ2-3; D is tentatively TRBD1 or TRBD2 (6 bases each). The CDR3 length is 16 residues. V shed 7 bases and J shed 3 bases, with 21 bases lying between them. Germline loops: CDR1 SGHNT, CDR2 YYREEE (reference sequence). Filled out from reference TRBV5-4 and TRBJ2-3, the complete variable domain reads ETGVTQSPTHLIKTRGQQVTLRCSSQSGHNTVSWYQQALGQGPQFIFQYYREEENGRGNFPPRFSGLQFPNYSSELNVNALELDDSALYLCASGRRGAGVTDTQYFGPGTRLTVL.

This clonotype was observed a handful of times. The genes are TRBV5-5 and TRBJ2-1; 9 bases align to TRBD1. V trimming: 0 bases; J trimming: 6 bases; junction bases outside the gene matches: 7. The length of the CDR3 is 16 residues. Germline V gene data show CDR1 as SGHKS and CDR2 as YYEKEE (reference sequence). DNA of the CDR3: TGTGCCAGCAGCTTGGAAGGGACAGGGCTCTTCAATGAGCAGTTCTTC. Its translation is CASSLEGTGLFNEQFF. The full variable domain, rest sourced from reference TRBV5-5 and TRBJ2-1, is DAGVTQSPTHLIKTRGQQVTLRCSPISGHKSVSWYQQVLGQGPQFIFQYYEKEERGRGNFPDRFSARQFPNYSSELNVNALLLGDSALYLCASSLEGTGLFNEQFFGPGTRLTVL.

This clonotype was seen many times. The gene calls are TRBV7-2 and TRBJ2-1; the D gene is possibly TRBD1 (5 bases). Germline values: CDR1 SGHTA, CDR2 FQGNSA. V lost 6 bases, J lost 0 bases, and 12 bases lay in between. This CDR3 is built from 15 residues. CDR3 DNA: TGTGCCAGCAGAATAGGGGCGGCCTCCTACAATGAGCAGTTCTTC. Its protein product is CASRIGAASYNEQFF.